The 26 T cell receptor beta chains given below trace back to one sample, sequenced in a study of identical twins. Each CDR3 protein is one row after TCRdb ran MiXCR on the 5' RACE reads. The sample lists around 1.7 million distinct CDR3 sequences; less than 40% were seen once. The material sequenced was cord blood. The source is a newborn girl in good health.

This chain connects TRBV4-1 to TRBJ2-1, with a possible D match to TRBD1 (6 bases). The CDR3 is made up of 15 amino acids. From germline, CDR1 is MGHRA and CDR2 YSYEKL. V lost 1 base and J lost 5, with 12 bases in between. CDR3 DNA sequence: TGCGCCAGCAGCCAAGGGCCGGCAGGGGACAATGAGCAGTTCTTC. It codes for CASSQGPAGDNEQFF.

This clonotype has only a few counts. The rearrangement links TRBV9 to TRBJ1-6, with 10 positions matching TRBD1. The V gene end was trimmed by 4 bases and the J gene end by 9 bases; junction bases not matched to a gene: 7. Germline lookup yields CDR1 SGDLS and CDR2 YYNGEE. This CDR3 has 15 amino acids. The CDR3 sequence: CASSLTTGGFSPLHF. CDR3 coding DNA: TGTGCCAGCAGCCTCACGACAGGGGGCTTTTCACCCCTCCACTTT.

This chain connects TRBV5-4 to TRBJ2-5, with TRBD2 matching over 13 bases. V was clipped by 1 base and J by 11 bases; unmatched bases: 14. Germline lookup yields CDR1 SGHNT and CDR2 YYREEE (reference sequence). CDR3 size: 17 residues. The CDR3 nucleotides are TGTGCCAGCAGCTTGATTTTTCGGACTAGCGGGAGAAATGAGCAGTACTTC. Its protein product is CASSLIFRTSGRNEQYF.

This clonotype turned up a few times. V usage is TRBV12-3 or TRBV12-4 and J usage is TRBJ2-2; D perhaps matches TRBD2 (5 bases). The CDR3 is 15 amino acids. Trimming shortened V by 5 bases and J by 6 bases, and 16 bases separated the two germline ends. CDR3 amino acids: CASSTRGEPAGELFF. In DNA, the CDR3 is TGTGCCAGCAGTACCCGGGGAGAACCGGCCGGGGAGCTGTTTTTT.

V and J are TRBV5-1 and TRBJ2-7, with D possibly being TRBD1 or TRBD2 (5 bases each). Germline V lookup: CDR1 SGHRS, CDR2 YFSETQ. V was clipped by 5 bases and J by 3 bases, with 21 bases between them. The CDR3 has 16 residues. CDR3 region: CASRARDHYRLYEQYF. The CDR3 DNA is TGCGCCAGCAGAGCCCGGGACCACTACCGCCTCTACGAGCAGTACTTC. Complete variable domain (other parts from reference TRBV5-1 and TRBJ2-7): KAGVTQTPRYLIKTRGQQVTLSCSPISGHRSVSWYQQTPGQGLQFLFEYFSETQRNKGNFPGRFSGRQFSNSRSEMNVSTLELGDSALYLCASRARDHYRLYEQYFGPGTRLTVT.

In its sample, this clonotype was seen a few times. The chain uses TRBV27 and TRBJ2-2; possible D gene TRBD1, 6 bases. CDR1 is MNHEY and CDR2 is SMNVEV in the germline V gene (reference sequence). CDR3 length: 15 residues. With 8 bases removed from V and 0 bases from J, the gap between germline ends came to 13 bases. CDR3 nucleotides: TGTGCCAGCTGCCGGGACACCCCGAACACCGGGGAGCTGTTTTTT. This gives the protein CASCRDTPNTGELFF.

This clonotype was observed a handful of times. The chain uses TRBV7-9 and TRBJ1-4; 9 bases fit TRBD1. Germline trimming cut 0 bases from V and 7 bases from J; bases unmatched to any gene: 3. This CDR3 has 15 residues. Germline V gene lookup returns CDR1 SEHNR and CDR2 FQNEAQ (reference sequence). CDR3 amino acids: CASSLAGQGGEKLFF. The CDR3 nucleotides are TGTGCCAGCAGCTTAGCGGGACAGGGAGGTGAAAAACTGTTTTTT.

The chain uses TRBV5-1 and TRBJ2-5, with 8 bases identical to TRBD2. The length of the CDR3 is 14 residues. Germline CDR1 and CDR2: SGHRS and YFSETQ. Germline trimming cut 0 bases from V and 5 bases from J; bases unmatched to any gene: 3. CDR3 sequence (DNA): TGCGCCAGCAGCTTGGCGGCTAGCGGGGAGACCCAGTACTTC. Residues: CASSLAASGETQYF.

J is TRBJ2-1 and V is TRBV4-1, with 7 nucleotides matching TRBD2. CDR1 and CDR2 (germline): MGHRA, YSYEKL. V lost 3 bases to trimming and J lost 0 bases; unmatched junction nucleotides: 8. The CDR3 is made up of 17 amino acids. The CDR3 bases are TGCGCCAGCAGCCATTACAGACTAGCAGGCTCCTACAATGAGCAGTTCTTC. Translated, it gives CASSHYRLAGSYNEQFF.

The rearrangement links TRBV3-1 to TRBJ2-1, with 10 bases that match TRBD2. CDR3 length: 15 amino acids. J gave up 9 bases and V 2 bases, and 7 bases lay outside the gene matches. The V gene's germline CDR1 is LGHDT and CDR2 YNNKEL (reference sequence). DNA of the CDR3: TGTGCCAGCAGCCAAATTTTACTAGCGGGGACTGAGCAGTTCTTC. It codes for CASSQILLAGTEQFF.

Ten or more counts support this clonotype. The genes are TRBV2 and TRBJ2-7; the match to TRBD1 covers 8 bases. This CDR3 comprises 14 residues. Germline V CDR1 and CDR2: SNHLY, FYNNEI. V was clipped by 6 bases and J by 0 bases; unmatched bases: 4. The CDR3 sequence is CASRGTGSSYEQYF. CDR3 coding DNA: TGTGCCAGCAGAGGGACAGGTAGCTCCTACGAGCAGTACTTC.

This clonotype was picked up one time. This chain links TRBV7-2 with TRBJ1-2; a possible D gene is TRBD1 (6 bases). Deletions cut 5 bases from V and 3 bases from J, with 19 bases between. Germline V gene lookup returns CDR1 SGHTA and CDR2 FQGNSA. The CDR3 runs 16 residues. This chain's CDR3 is CASSPVSGAQDYGYTF. The CDR3 region has the DNA TGTGCCAGCAGCCCCGTTTCGGGGGCGCAAGACTATGGCTACACCTTC. The variable domain in full, completed from reference TRBV7-2 and TRBJ1-2, reads GAGVSQSPSNKVTEKGKDVELRCDPISGHTALYWYRQSLGQGLEFLIYFQGNSAPDKSGLPSDRFSAERTGGSVSTLTIQRTQQEDSAVYLCASSPVSGAQDYGYTFGSGTRLTVV.

The chain links TRBV12-3 or TRBV12-4 to TRBJ2-3; a possible D gene is TRBD1 (5 bases). The V and J ends lost 6 bases and 2 bases respectively, with 24 bases between them. The CDR3 loop spans 18 amino acids. CDR3 sequence reads: CASSRRLGLSGDTDTQYF. In DNA, the CDR3 is TGTGCCAGCAGCCGACGGCTGGGGCTCAGTGGGGACACAGATACGCAGTATTTT.

The CDR3 sequence: CASRPTSGGNYNEQFF. The CDR3, as DNA: TGTGCCAGCAGACCTACTAGCGGGGGAAACTACAATGAGCAGTTCTTC. The chain joins TRBV3-1 to TRBJ2-1; 11 nucleotides align to TRBD2. Germline CDR1 and CDR2: LGHDT and YNNKEL (reference sequence). The CDR3 extends over 16 amino acids. V trimming: 6 bases; J trimming: 3 bases; junction bases outside the gene matches: 7.

This clonotype was observed a handful of times. The chain carries TRBV20-1 and TRBJ1-5, with D uncertain. This CDR3 is built from 13 residues. CDR1 and CDR2 from the germline V gene are DFQATT and SNEGSKA (reference sequence). Trimming pared 3 bases from V and 5 bases from J, leaving 11 bases between. CDR3 in DNA: TGCAGTGCTAGCCCAATGACCGATCAGCCCCAGCATTTT. Its protein product is CSASPMTDQPQHF.

Here the CDR3 DNA reads TGCAGTGCTAGGAGCCATATGAACACTGAAGCTTTCTTT. Protein sequence: CSARSHMNTEAFF. V and J are TRBV20-1 and TRBJ1-1; D gene unclear. With 3 bases removed from V and 0 bases from J, the gap between germline ends came to 8 bases. CDR1 is DFQATT, CDR2 SNEGSKA, per germline (reference sequence). The CDR3 has 13 residues.

The CDR3 spells CSARGNYEQFF. DNA for the CDR3: TGCAGTGCTAGAGGGAACTATGAGCAGTTCTTC. This chain joins TRBV20-1 and TRBJ2-1; D unclear. The CDR3 is made up of 11 amino acids. V was clipped by 1 base and J by 8 bases, with 6 bases between them. From germline, CDR1 is DFQATT and CDR2 SNEGSKA (reference sequence).

A note on this clonotype: A read error may explain this, as a much larger clone is one base away. The gene calls are TRBV12-5 and TRBJ2-1; 7 nucleotides match TRBD2. Germline values: CDR1 LGHNT, CDR2 FRNRAP. J lost 8 bases, V lost 4 bases, and 11 bases had no gene match. The CDR3 consists of 15 residues. The CDR3 nucleotides read TGTGCTAGTGGTTCCCCGACTAGCATCGGCGATGAGCAGTTCTTC. As protein: CASGSPTSIGDEQFF.

The rearrangement uses TRBV20-1 and TRBJ2-5, with D maybe TRBD2 (5 bases). Germline V CDR1 and CDR2: DFQATT, SNEGSKA (reference sequence). This CDR3 has 15 amino acids. Deletions cut 2 bases from V and 11 bases from J, with 24 bases between. The DNA of the CDR3 is TGCAGTGCTAGACTAGCCCCAATCTCCTACAATGAGCAGTACTTC. Translation: CSARLAPISYNEQYF.

This chain uses TRBV4-2 with TRBJ2-2; D uncertain. This CDR3 is 11 amino acids long. Germline assignment: CDR1 LGHNA and CDR2 YNFKEQ. Trimming stripped 2 bases from V and 6 bases from J, with 1 base between. In DNA form, the CDR3 reads TGTGCCAGCAGCCAATCCGGGGAGCTGTTTTTT. Amino acid sequence: CASSQSGELFF.

The chain recombines TRBV7-8 with TRBJ2-6; no clear D gene. The CDR3 runs 16 residues. The germline V gene encodes CDR1 SGHVS and CDR2 FQNEAQ. V was pared by 1 base and J by 1 base, with 8 bases between. CDR3 sequence (DNA): TGTGCCAGCAGCTTAGTTAGGTTTTCTGGGGCCAACGTCCTGACTTTC. Residues: CASSLVRFSGANVLTF. The whole variable domain, remainder taken from reference TRBV7-8 and TRBJ2-6, is GAGVSQSPRYKVAKRGQDVALRCDPISGHVSLFWYQQALGQGPEFLTYFQNEAQLDKSGLPSDRFFAERPEGSVSTLKIQRTQQEDSAVYLCASSLVRFSGANVLTFGAGSRLTVL.

This clonotype was observed many times. The chain has TRBV3-1 and TRBJ2-7; D is undetermined. The length of the CDR3 is 15 residues. V dropped 0 bases and J dropped 2 bases, with 11 bases sitting between them. Germline V gene lookup returns CDR1 LGHDT and CDR2 YNNKEL (reference sequence). CDR3 DNA sequence: TGTGCCAGCAGCCAAGATCTGGCCGCCCCCTACGAGCAGTACTTC. Its translation: CASSQDLAAPYEQYF.

There are many counts of this clonotype. The genes are TRBV20-1 and TRBJ2-7, with D maybe TRBD1 (6 bases). Looked up from germline, CDR1 is DFQATT and CDR2 is SNEGSKA (reference sequence). Trimming cost V 6 bases and J 0 bases, with 15 bases left between them. This CDR3 has 14 residues. The CDR3 spells CSAEDSWSSYEQYF. CDR3 coding DNA: TGCAGTGCCGAGGACAGTTGGAGCTCCTACGAGCAGTACTTC.

The chain joins TRBV12-3 or TRBV12-4 to TRBJ2-5, with a weak D call TRBD1 (8 bases). This CDR3 is 16 amino acids long. The V end lost 5 bases, the J end lost 4 bases, and 20 bases lay between the germline ends. The CDR3 nucleotides read TGTGCCAGCAGTCCCACCATACAGGGGGGGACAGAGACCCAGTACTTC. It yields the protein CASSPTIQGGTETQYF.

The V gene is TRBV30, the J gene TRBJ2-2; D remains unclear. The CDR3 length is 14 residues. From germline, CDR1 is GTSNPN and CDR2 SVGIG (reference sequence). Trimming left V 1 base short and J 1 base short, with 7 bases between. The chain's CDR3 is CAWSGQMNTGELFF. For the CDR3, the DNA is TGTGCCTGGAGTGGACAAATGAACACCGGGGAGCTGTTTTTT.

The V and J genes are TRBV18 and TRBJ1-1; TRBD1 might be the D (5 bases). Germline V lookup: CDR1 KGHSH, CDR2 LQKENI. The CDR3 length is 15 residues. Trimming shortened V by 3 bases and J by 1 base, and 12 bases separated the two germline ends. The CDR3 sequence: CASSPSGNWNTEAFF. DNA of the CDR3: TGTGCCAGCTCACCGTCAGGGAATTGGAACACTGAAGCTTTCTTT.